The clone carrying this TCR beta chain was counted only a few times. Trimming removed 6 bases from V and 9 bases from J, with 18 bases in between. Germline CDR1 and CDR2: MNHNS and SASEGT. The CDR3 runs to 15 residues. The sample comes from a study of CD4 and CD8 cells across lung adenocarcinoma regions. One entry per CDR3 protein, called by TCRdb with MiXCR from the PCR reads. This sample yields more than 25,000 distinct CDR3 sequences, of which more than 40% are seen a single time; roughly half belongs to the top ten. Localized lung adenocarcinoma, a non-small cell lung cancer, affected the donors. The specimen sequenced was CD8+ T cells from the center of a lung tumor. The chain recombines TRBV6-1 with TRBJ1-6; no reliable D call. This TCR derives from a male donor with lung adenocarcinoma. The CD4 and CD8 labels of this study may be unreliable. The CDR3 sequence is CASRPRGEVISPLHF. The CDR3 DNA is TGTGCCAGCAGGCCCCGAGGCGAAGTAATTTCACCCCTCCACTTT.